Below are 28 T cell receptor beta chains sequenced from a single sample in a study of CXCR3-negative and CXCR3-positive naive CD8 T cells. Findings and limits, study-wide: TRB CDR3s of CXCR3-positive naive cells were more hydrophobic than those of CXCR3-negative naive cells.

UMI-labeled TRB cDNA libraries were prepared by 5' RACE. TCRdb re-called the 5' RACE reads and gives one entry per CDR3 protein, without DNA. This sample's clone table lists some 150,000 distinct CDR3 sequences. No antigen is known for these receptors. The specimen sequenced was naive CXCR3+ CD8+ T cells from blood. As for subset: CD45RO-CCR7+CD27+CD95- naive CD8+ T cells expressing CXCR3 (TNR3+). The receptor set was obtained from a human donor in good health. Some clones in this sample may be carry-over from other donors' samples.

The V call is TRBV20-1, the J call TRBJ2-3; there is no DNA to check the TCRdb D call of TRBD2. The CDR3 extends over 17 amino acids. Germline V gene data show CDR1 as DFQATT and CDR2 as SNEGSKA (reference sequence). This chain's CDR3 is CSARARLTSGSTDTQYF.

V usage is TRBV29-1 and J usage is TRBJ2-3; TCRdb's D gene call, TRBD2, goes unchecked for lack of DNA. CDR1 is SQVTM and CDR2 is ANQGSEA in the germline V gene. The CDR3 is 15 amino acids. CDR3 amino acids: CSVPRLTTSTDTQYF.

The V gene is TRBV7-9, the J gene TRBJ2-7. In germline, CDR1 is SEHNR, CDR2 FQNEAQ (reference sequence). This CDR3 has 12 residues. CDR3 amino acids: CASSPDSFEQYF.

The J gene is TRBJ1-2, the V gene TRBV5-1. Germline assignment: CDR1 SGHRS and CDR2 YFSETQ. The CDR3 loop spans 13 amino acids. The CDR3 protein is CASSEDRMSGYTF.

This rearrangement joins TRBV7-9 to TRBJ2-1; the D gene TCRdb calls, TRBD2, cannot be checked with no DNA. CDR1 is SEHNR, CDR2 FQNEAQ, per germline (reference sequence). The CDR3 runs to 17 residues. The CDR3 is CASRSPIGTSGYNEQFF.

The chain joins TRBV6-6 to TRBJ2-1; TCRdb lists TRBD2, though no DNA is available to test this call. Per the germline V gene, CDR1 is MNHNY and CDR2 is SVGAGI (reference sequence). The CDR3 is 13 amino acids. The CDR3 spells CASMRLAGNEQFF.

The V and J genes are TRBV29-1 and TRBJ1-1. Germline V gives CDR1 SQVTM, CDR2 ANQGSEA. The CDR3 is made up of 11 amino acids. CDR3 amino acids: CSVELATEAFF.

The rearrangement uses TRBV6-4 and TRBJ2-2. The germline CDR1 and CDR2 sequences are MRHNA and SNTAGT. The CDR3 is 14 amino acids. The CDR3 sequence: CASSDSSGSGELFF.

This CDR3 reads CASSIGGSTEAFF. The V gene is TRBV19, the J gene TRBJ1-1. CDR3 length equals 13 residues. From germline, CDR1 is LNHDA and CDR2 SQIVND (reference sequence).

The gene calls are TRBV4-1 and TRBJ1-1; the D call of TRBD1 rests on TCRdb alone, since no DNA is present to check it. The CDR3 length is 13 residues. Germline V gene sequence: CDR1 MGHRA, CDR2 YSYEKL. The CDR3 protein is CVSSQVGVAEAFF.

The CDR3 sequence: CASSGENTEAFF. This chain links TRBV10-2 with TRBJ1-1. The CDR3 is 12 amino acids. Germline CDR1 and CDR2: WSHSY and SAAADI.

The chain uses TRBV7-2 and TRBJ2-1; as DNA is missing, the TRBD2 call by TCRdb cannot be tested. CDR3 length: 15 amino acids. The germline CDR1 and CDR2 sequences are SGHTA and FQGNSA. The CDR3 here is CASSLRVGLENEQFF.

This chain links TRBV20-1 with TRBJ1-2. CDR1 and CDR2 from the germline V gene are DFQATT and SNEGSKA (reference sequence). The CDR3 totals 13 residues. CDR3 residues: CSASTGLNYGYTF.

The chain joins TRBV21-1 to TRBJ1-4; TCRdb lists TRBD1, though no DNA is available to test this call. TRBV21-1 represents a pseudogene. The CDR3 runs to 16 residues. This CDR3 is CASSKVARAPNEKLFF.

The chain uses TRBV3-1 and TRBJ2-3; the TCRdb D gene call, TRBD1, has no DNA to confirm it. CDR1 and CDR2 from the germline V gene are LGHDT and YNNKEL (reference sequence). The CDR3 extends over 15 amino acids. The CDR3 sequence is CASSTIDRSTDTQYF.

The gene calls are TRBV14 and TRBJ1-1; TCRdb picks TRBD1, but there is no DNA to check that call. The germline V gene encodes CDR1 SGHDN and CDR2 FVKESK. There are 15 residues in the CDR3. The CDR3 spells CASSPTDRVNTEAFF.

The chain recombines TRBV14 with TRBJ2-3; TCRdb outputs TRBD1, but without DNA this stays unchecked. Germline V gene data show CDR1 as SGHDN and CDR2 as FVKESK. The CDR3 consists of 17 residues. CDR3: CASSQSIGQGVTDTQYF. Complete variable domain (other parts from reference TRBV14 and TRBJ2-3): EAGVTQFPSHSVIEKGQTVTLRCDPISGHDNLYWYRRVMGKEIKFLLHFVKESKQDESGMPNNRFLAERTGGTYSTLKVQPAELEDSGVYFCASSQSIGQGVTDTQYFGPGTRLTVL.

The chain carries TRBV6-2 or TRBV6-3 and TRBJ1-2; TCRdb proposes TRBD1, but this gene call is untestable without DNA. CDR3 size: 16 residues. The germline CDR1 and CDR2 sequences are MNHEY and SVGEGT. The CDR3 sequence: CASSYLRTGSELGYTF.

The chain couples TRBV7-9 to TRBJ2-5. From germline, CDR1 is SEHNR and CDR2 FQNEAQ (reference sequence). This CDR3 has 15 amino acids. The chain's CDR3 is CASSFPAAAQETQYF. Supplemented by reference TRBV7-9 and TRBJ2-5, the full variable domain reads DTGVSQNPRHKITKRGQNVTFRCDPISEHNRLYWYRQTLGQGPEFLTYFQNEAQLEKSRLLSDRFSAERPKGSFSTLEIQRTEQGDSAMYLCASSFPAAAQETQYFGPGTRLLVL.

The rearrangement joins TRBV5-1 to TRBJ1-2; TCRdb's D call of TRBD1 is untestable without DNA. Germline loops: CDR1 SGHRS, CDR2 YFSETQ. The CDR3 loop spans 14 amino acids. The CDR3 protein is CASSSGTGGSGYTF.

CDR3 sequence reads: CASSGLAGASYNEQFF. This chain links TRBV5-1 with TRBJ2-1; TCRdb's D gene call, TRBD2, goes unchecked for lack of DNA. In germline, CDR1 is SGHRS, CDR2 YFSETQ. The CDR3 is 16 residues long.

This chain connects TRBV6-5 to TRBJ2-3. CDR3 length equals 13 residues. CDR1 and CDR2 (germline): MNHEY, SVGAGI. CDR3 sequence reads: CASSYEYTYTQYF.

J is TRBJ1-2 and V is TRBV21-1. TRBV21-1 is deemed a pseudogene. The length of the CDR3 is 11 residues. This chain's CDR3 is CASAGWYGYTF.

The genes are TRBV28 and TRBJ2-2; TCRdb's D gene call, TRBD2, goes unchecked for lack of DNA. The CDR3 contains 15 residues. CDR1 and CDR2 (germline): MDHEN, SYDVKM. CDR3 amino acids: CASSFLREVTGELFF.

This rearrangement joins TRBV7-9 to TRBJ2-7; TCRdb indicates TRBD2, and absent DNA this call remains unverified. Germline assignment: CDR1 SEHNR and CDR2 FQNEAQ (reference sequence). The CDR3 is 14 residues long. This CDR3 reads CASSLPGGPYEQYF.

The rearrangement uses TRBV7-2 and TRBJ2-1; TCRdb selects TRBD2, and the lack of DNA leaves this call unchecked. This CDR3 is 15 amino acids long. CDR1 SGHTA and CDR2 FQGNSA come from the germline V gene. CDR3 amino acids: CASSAIAGGYNEQFF.

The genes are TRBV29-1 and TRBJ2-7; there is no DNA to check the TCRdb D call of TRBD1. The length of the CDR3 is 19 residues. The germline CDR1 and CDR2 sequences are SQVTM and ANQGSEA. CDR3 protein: CSVEDRQGVFLRSGYEQYF.

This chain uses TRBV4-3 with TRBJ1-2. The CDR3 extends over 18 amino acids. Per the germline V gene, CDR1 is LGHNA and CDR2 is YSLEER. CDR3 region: CASSQDRFAAPANYGYTF.